The 4 T cell receptor beta chains presented below share a single source sample, sequenced in a study of CD8+ T cells in alopecia areata. Sequencing relied on a cDNA template that was reverse transcribed from extracted RNA. Assay: immunoSEQ multiplex PCR; the TCRdb copy retains only in-frame clones and omits some. The table shows approximately 98,000 clones, with roughly 55% occurring only once. Sequencing used NKG2D-low CD8+ T cells sorted from blood. Receptor source: a human donor with alopecia areata.

The sample holds a few counts of this clone. CDR3 in amino acids: CASSATQELETQYF. Written as DNA, the CDR3 is TGCGCCAGCAGCGCAACTCAGGAGTTGGAGACCCAGTACTTC. V usage is TRBV5-1 and J usage is TRBJ2-5, with D unclear. This CDR3 spans 14 amino acids. Germline loops: CDR1 SGHRS, CDR2 YFSETQ. Trimming removed 4 bases from V and 5 bases from J, with 15 bases in between.

The chain carries TRBV27 and TRBJ1-5; 10 nucleotides match TRBD1. Germline loops: CDR1 MNHEY, CDR2 SMNVEV (reference sequence). The CDR3 extends over 16 amino acids. After removal of 6 bases from V and 7 bases from J, the junction contained 12 bases not matched to a gene. The CDR3 DNA is TGTGCCAGCAGCCTCACCGGGACAGGGGCCGGACAGCCCCAGCATTTT. As protein: CASSLTGTGAGQPQHF.

A remark on this clone: At one end, the junction sequence differs from germline, possibly due to a read error. This chain joins TRBV7-6 and TRBJ2-7; possibly TRBD2 for D (5 bases). This CDR3 has 14 residues. Germline CDR1 and CDR2: SGHVS and FNYEAQ. As DNA, the CDR3 is TGTGCCAGCAGCCCCGAGGCGGGCTCCCACGAGCAGTACTTC. Amino acids: CASSPEAGSHEQYF.

The J gene is TRBJ2-3, the V gene TRBV6-5, with D uncertain. V lost 5 bases and J lost 2, with 8 bases in between. The CDR3 contains 13 residues. Germline CDR1 MNHEY, CDR2 SVGAGI. The CDR3 DNA is TGTGCCAGCAGTCTCGAGCTCACAGATACGCAGTATTTT. Protein sequence: CASSLELTDTQYF.